A selection of T cell receptor beta chains follows, all from one sample in a study of T-cell reconstitution after alpha-beta-depleted transplantation in children. TCRdb re-called the PCR reads with MiXCR, one entry per CDR3 protein. The sample has about 590,000 distinct CDR3 sequences, under 15% seen once. The sample was PBMCs, mostly from graft donor cells, taken 360 days after TCRalphabeta/CD19-depleted stem cell transplant. These TCRs come from a male patient younger than 18 who had a stem cell transplant for acute myeloid leukemia, so the T cells may come from the graft donor. Each CDR3 is given with its conserved first and last residue. D genes are given only for firm matches. Clone size, where shown, is once, few, many, or a class for clones that have expanded.

clone_size,j_call,d_call,v_call,cdr3_nt,cdr3_aa
.,TRBJ2-7,TRBD2,TRBV28,TGTGCCAGCAGCCCCCCTCCGGGACTAGCGGGAGGAATTATCTCCTACGAGCAGTACTTC,CASSPPPGLAGGIISYEQYF
few,TRBJ2-2,.,TRBV4-2,TGTGCCAGCAGCCAAGAGGGGGTTCGGGCAGGGGCGGCGGACGGGGAGCTGTTTTTT,CASSQEGVRAGAADGELFF
.,TRBJ2-3,TRBD2,TRBV20-1,TGCAGTGCTAGAAGGGCGACTAGCGCCGTCACAGATACGCAGTATTTT,CSARRATSAVTDTQYF
.,TRBJ2-1,TRBD1,TRBV27,TGTGCCAGCAGATTGGGACAGGGGATTTCCAATGAGCAGTTCTTC,CASRLGQGISNEQFF
.,TRBJ2-1,.,TRBV12-3/TRBV12-4,TGTGCCAGCATGAACAATGAGCAGTTCTTC,CASMNNEQFF
few,TRBJ2-3,.,TRBV9,TGTGCCAGCAGCGTTAGTTTTCTTTTGACAGATACGCAGTATTTT,CASSVSFLLTDTQYF
.,TRBJ2-7,.,TRBV20-1,TGCAGTTCCCACAGGGACTACGAGCAGTACTTC,CSSHRDYEQYF
.,TRBJ1-3,.,TRBV12-3/TRBV12-4,TGTGCCAGCAGGCCAACAGGGCCCTCTGGAAACACCATATATTTT,CASRPTGPSGNTIYF
many,TRBJ2-7,TRBD2,TRBV11-3,TGTGCCAGCAGCTTAGGACTAGCGGGAGATTGGGGTGTAAGACGTGAGCAGTACTTC,CASSLGLAGDWGVRREQYF
.,TRBJ2-7,TRBD1,TRBV6-2/TRBV6-3,TGTGCCAGCAGTTACACAACGGACAGGGATGCCTACGAGCAGTACTTC,CASSYTTDRDAYEQYF
few,TRBJ2-5,.,TRBV28,TGTGCCAGCACCCGGGACGGAGTCCCTGCAAGAGAGACCCAGTACTTC,CASTRDGVPARETQYF
few,TRBJ2-1,TRBD2,TRBV20-1,TGCAGTGCTAGATTATTAGCGGGACCGTACAATGAGCAGTTCTTC,CSARLLAGPYNEQFF
few,TRBJ2-1,TRBD2,TRBV25-1,TGTGCCAGCAGTCCCCAAAGCGGGAGGGCCGGGAATGAGCAGTTCTTC,CASSPQSGRAGNEQFF
many,TRBJ2-3,TRBD1,TRBV12-3/TRBV12-4,TGTGCCAGCAGCCTCTCCCGGGACAGGACAAGGGTGGATACGCAGTATTTT,CASSLSRDRTRVDTQYF
many,TRBJ2-3,.,TRBV29-1,TGCAGCCTCCGTTCCTTCCGGGGTACAGATACGCAGTATTTT,CSLRSFRGTDTQYF
.,TRBJ2-7,.,TRBV21-1,TGTGCCAGCAGCGAACCACGACCTATTCCCCTTCGAGTTTATTTC,CASSEPRPIPLRVYF
few,TRBJ2-5,TRBD2,TRBV18,TGTGCCAGCTCAACACTAGCGGGAGGGCTCGGAGAGACCCAGTACTTC,CASSTLAGGLGETQYF
.,TRBJ2-1,.,TRBV20-1,TGCAGTGCTAATCGGGCAGTCCACTACAATGAGCAGTTCTTC,CSANRAVHYNEQFF
few,TRBJ2-3,.,TRBV20-1,TGCAGTGCTAGAGAGGATCCGGGGGGCACAGATACGCAGTATTTT,CSAREDPGGTDTQYF
few,TRBJ1-1,TRBD1,TRBV28,TGTGCCAGCAGTCGTTCGACAGGGGCGTTGAACACTGAAGCTTTCTTT,CASSRSTGALNTEAFF
few,TRBJ2-4,.,TRBV21-1,TGTGCCAAAACCGAGGGGAGAGACATTCAGTACTTC,CAKTEGRDIQYF
.,TRBJ1-2,.,TRBV6-2/TRBV6-3,TGTGCCAGCAGTTACGCGGGAGGGCATGGCTACACCTTC,CASSYAGGHGYTF
.,TRBJ2-1,TRBD2,TRBV7-2,TGTGCCAGCAGCTCTTGGACTAGCGGCACAAGCTATGAGCAGTTCTTC,CASSSWTSGTSYEQFF
few,TRBJ2-7,TRBD1,TRBV20-1,TGCAGTGCCAGTGACAGGGGCTCCTCCTACGAGCAGTACTTC,CSASDRGSSYEQYF
.,TRBJ2-7,.,TRBV7-2,TGTGCCAGCAGCCTGACGATAGCGGCCTGGTGGGAGCAGTACTTC,CASSLTIAAWWEQYF
few,TRBJ2-7,.,TRBV4-3,TGCGCCAGCAGCCAAGGGCTTTACAGGGTCGGTAGCGGTTGGTCCTACGAGCAGTACTTC,CASSQGLYRVGSGWSYEQYF
.,TRBJ2-1,.,TRBV20-1,TGCAGTGCCGCGGGACTCTTTGACAATGAGCAGTTCTTC,CSAAGLFDNEQFF
.,TRBJ2-2,TRBD2,TRBV12-3/TRBV12-4,TGTGCCAGCAGTTTTAGGTCTAGCGGGAGGGCAAAAGGGGAGCTGTTTTTT,CASSFRSSGRAKGELFF
.,TRBJ2-5,.,TRBV10-3,TGTGTCATCAGTGCCGTCAGTCAAATCCTCCAAGAGACCCAGTACTTC,CVISAVSQILQETQYF
.,TRBJ2-5,.,TRBV24-1,TGTGCCACCAGTGACCCGGGACGGCAAGAGACCCAGTACTTC,CATSDPGRQETQYF
few,TRBJ2-1,.,TRBV9,TGTGCCAGCAGCGTAGATGTCCCGACCCCGCGCTCCTACAATGAGCAGTTCTTC,CASSVDVPTPRSYNEQFF
few,TRBJ2-7,.,TRBV27,TGTGCCAGCAGGCGACGACTAGTCCCCTCCTACGAGCAGTACTTC,CASRRRLVPSYEQYF
few,TRBJ2-7,TRBD1,TRBV15,TGTGCCACCAGCAGAGATCCAGGACAGGGGGTTTCCTACGAGCAGTACTTC,CATSRDPGQGVSYEQYF
many,TRBJ1-3,.,TRBV20-1,TGCAGTGCGCGGGATCCTCCATCTGGAAACACCATATATTTT,CSARDPPSGNTIYF
few,TRBJ2-3,.,TRBV5-6,TGTGCCAGCAGCTTGTCTGGCCTAAGGAGGACAGATACGCAGTATTTT,CASSLSGLRRTDTQYF
.,TRBJ2-7,TRBD1,TRBV19,TGTGCCAGTAGCCTCCGGGACAGGGTCCACGAGCAGTACTTC,CASSLRDRVHEQYF
.,TRBJ2-7,.,TRBV6-2/TRBV6-3,TGTGCCAGCAGTTACTCGAGGCAGGGTGGCTTGTATGGCGAGCAGTACTTC,CASSYSRQGGLYGEQYF
many,TRBJ1-1,.,TRBV28,TGTGCCAGCATCAACGGAGATCTGCGCACTGAAGCTTTCTTT,CASINGDLRTEAFF
.,TRBJ2-1,TRBD2,TRBV20-1,TGCAGTGCTAGGTCCAGCGGGAGGGCCCTCGCCTACAATGAGCAGTTCTTC,CSARSSGRALAYNEQFF
many,TRBJ2-7,.,TRBV4-3,TGCGCCAGCAGCCGCTCTTTCGCGCCAGAGTCCTACGAGCAGTACTTC,CASSRSFAPESYEQYF
.,TRBJ2-5,TRBD2,TRBV7-2,TGTGCCAGCAGCTCCCGCATAGCGGGAGTAGGGGAGACCCAGTACTTC,CASSSRIAGVGETQYF
.,TRBJ2-7,TRBD2,TRBV12-3/TRBV12-4,TGTGCCAGCAGTTTATCGACTAGCGGGAGGCCGCAGTACTTC,CASSLSTSGRPQYF
few,TRBJ2-5,TRBD2,TRBV7-7,TGTGCTAGCAGCTTAGAGGTAGCGGGAGAGACCCAGTACTTC,CASSLEVAGETQYF
many,TRBJ2-1,TRBD2,TRBV29-1,TGCAGCGTTGAATCCCCGGGACTAGCGGCGCCCGTCCATGAGCAGTTCTTC,CSVESPGLAAPVHEQFF
.,TRBJ2-3,TRBD1,TRBV24-1,TGTGCCACCAGTGACCAGGGACAGGGACGAGATACGCAGTATTTT,CATSDQGQGRDTQYF